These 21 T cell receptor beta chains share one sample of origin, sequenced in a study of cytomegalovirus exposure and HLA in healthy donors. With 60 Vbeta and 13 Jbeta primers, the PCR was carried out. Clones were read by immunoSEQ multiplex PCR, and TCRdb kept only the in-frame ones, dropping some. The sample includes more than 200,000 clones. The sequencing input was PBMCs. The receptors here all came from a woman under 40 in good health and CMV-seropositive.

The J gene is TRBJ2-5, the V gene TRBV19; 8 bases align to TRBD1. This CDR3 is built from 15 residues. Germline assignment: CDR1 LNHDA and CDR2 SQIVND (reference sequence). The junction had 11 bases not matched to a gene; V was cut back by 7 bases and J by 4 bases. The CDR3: CASINRAGGGETQYF. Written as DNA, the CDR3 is TGTGCCAGTATCAATAGGGCAGGGGGCGGAGAGACCCAGTACTTC.

The CDR3 region is CASSLGSGVGTDTQYF. The CDR3 DNA reads TGTGCCAGCAGTCTTGGATCCGGGGTCGGAACAGATACGCAGTATTTT. The chain recombines TRBV5-8 with TRBJ2-3; TRBD2 is a possible D gene (5 bases). The CDR3 runs 16 residues. Trimming removed 5 bases from V and 3 bases from J, with 19 bases in between. Germline CDR1 is SGHTS and CDR2 is YDEGEE.

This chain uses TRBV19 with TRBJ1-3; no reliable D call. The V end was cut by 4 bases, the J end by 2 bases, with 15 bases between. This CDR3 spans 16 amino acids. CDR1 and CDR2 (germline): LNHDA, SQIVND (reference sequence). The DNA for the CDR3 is TGTGCCAGTAGTACTCCGCGTCGTCTACCTGGAAACACCATATATTTT. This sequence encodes CASSTPRRLPGNTIYF.

The CDR3 region is CASRSGQGNTEAFF. In DNA, the CDR3 is TGTGCCAGCAGGTCGGGACAGGGGAACACTGAAGCTTTCTTT. The rearrangement uses TRBV6-1 and TRBJ1-1; 9 bases align to TRBD1. Trimming took 6 bases from V and 1 from J; bases not matched to a gene: 3. This CDR3 region has 14 residues. CDR1 MNHNS and CDR2 SASEGT come from the germline V gene.

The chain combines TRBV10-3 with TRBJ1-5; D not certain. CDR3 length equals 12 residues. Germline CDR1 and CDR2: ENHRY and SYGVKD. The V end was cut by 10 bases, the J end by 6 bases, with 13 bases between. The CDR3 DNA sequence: TGTGCCACCGCAAACCCCAGTCAGCCCCAGCATTTT. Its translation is CATANPSQPQHF.

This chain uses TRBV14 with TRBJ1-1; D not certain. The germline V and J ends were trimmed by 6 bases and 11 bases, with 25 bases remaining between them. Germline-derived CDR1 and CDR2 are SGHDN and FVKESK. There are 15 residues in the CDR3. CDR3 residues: CASSQNRVGFMLAFF. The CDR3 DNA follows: TGTGCCAGCAGTCAGAACCGGGTTGGGTTCATGTTGGCTTTCTTT.

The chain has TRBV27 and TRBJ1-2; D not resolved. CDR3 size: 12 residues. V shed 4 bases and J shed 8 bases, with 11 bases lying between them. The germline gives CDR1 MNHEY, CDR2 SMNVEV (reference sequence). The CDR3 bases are TGTGCCAGCAGTTCCCCCCAGGCCGGCTACACCTTC. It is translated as CASSSPQAGYTF.

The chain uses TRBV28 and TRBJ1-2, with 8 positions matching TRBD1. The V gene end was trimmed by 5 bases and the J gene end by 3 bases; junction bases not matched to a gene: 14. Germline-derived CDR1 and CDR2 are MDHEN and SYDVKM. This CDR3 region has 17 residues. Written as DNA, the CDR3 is TGTGCCAGCAGTCTAATTCCCGGGACAGGCATGGACTATGGCTACACCTTC. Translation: CASSLIPGTGMDYGYTF.

The CDR3 coding sequence is TGCAGCAAACTAGCGGGGGTTTACAATGAGCAGTTCTTC. Translating it yields CSKLAGVYNEQFF. The V and J genes are TRBV29-1 and TRBJ2-1; 11 nucleotides match TRBD2. Germline CDR1 is SQVTM and CDR2 is ANQGSEA. This CDR3 contains 13 residues. V trimming: 8 bases; J trimming: 4 bases; junction bases outside the gene matches: 4.

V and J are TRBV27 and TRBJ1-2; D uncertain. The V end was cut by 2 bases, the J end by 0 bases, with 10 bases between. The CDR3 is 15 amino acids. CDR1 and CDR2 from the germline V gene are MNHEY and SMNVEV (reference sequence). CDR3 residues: CASSLTRLANYGYTF. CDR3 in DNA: TGTGCCAGCAGTTTAACCCGGTTAGCTAACTATGGCTACACCTTC.

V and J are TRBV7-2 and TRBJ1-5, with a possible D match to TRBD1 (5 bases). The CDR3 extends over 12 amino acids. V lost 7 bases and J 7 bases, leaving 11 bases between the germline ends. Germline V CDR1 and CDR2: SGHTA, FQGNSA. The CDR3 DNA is TGTGCCAGCACCTTGGGGGGGCAGCCCCAGCATTTT. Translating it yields CASTLGGQPQHF.

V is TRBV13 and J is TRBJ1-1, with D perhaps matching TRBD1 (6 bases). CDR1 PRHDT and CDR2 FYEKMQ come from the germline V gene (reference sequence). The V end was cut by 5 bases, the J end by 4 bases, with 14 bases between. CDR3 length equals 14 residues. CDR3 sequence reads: CASSPPRTVTEAFF. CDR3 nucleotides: TGTGCCAGCAGCCCACCAAGGACAGTCACTGAAGCTTTCTTT. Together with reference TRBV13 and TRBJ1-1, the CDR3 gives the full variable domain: AAGVIQSPRHLIKEKRETATLKCYPIPRHDTVYWYQQGPGQDPQFLISFYEKMQSDKGSIPDRFSAQQFSDYHSELNMSSLELGDSALYFCASSPPRTVTEAFFGQGTRLTVV.

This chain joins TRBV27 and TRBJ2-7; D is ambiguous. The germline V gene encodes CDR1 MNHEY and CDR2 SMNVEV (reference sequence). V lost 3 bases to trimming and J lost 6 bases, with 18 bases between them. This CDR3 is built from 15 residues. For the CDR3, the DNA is TGTGCCAGCAGTTTGCGACACCCAGCTTTGGGCGAGCAGTACTTC. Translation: CASSLRHPALGEQYF.

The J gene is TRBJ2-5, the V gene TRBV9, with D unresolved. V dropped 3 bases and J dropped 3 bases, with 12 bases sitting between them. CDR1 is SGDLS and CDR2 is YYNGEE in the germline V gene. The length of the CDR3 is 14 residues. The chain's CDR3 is CASSGAFEKETQYF. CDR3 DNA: TGTGCCAGCAGCGGGGCGTTCGAGAAAGAGACCCAGTACTTC.

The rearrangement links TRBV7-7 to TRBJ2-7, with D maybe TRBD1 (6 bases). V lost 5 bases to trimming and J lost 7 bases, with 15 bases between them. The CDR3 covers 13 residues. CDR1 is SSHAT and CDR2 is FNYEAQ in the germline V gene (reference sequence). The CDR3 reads CASSISGAGEQYF. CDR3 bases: TGTGCCAGCAGCATTTCAGGGGCCGGTGAGCAGTACTTC.

CDR3 loop: CASSHEPLGAEAFF. The CDR3 DNA reads as TGCGCCAGCAGCCACGAGCCTCTAGGGGCTGAAGCTTTCTTT. The V and J genes are TRBV4-1 and TRBJ1-1, with D possibly matching TRBD1 (5 bases). Germline CDR1 MGHRA, CDR2 YSYEKL. CDR3 length equals 14 residues. Between the trimmed V and J ends, which lost 3 bases and 6 bases, there was a span of 14 bases.

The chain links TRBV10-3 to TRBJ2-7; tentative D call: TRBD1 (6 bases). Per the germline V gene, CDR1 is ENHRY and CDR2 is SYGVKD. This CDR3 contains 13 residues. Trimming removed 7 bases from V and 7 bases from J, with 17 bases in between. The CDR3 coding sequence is TGTGCCATCAAAGGGACATCGGGTTCGGAGCAGTACTTC. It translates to CAIKGTSGSEQYF.

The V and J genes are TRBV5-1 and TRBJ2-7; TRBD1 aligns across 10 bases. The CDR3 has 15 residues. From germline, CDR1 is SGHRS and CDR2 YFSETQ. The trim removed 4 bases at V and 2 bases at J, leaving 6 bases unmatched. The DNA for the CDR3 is TGCGCCAGCAGCCTCGGACAGGGGGGACCCTACGAGCAGTACTTC. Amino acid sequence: CASSLGQGGPYEQYF.

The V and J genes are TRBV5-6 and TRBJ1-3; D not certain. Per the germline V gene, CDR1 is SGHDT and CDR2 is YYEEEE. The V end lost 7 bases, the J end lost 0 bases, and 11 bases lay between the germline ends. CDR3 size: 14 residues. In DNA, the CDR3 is TGTGCCAGCGGGCACAGTAACTCTGGAAACACCATATATTTT. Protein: CASGHSNSGNTIYF.

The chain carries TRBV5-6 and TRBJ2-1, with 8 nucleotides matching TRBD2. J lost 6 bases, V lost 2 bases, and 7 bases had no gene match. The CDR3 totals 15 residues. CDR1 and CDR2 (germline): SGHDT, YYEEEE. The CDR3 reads CASSLPGLDRNEQFF. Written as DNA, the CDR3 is TGTGCCAGCAGCTTACCGGGACTAGATCGCAATGAGCAGTTCTTC.

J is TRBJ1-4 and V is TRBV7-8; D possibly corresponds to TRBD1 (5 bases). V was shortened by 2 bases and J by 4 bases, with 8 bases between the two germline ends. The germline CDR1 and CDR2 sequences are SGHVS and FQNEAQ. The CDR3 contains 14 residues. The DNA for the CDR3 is TGTGCCAGCAGCTTATGGGGGGTTAATGAAAAACTGTTTTTT. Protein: CASSLWGVNEKLFF.